The 8 T cell receptor beta chains reported below all come from one sample, sequenced in a study of blood T cell repertoires in COVID-19. Sequenced by immunoSEQ multiplex PCR; TCRdb stores in-frame clones only, minus some. The sample yields about 25,000 clones, approximately 90% seen once. Sequencing was performed on peripheral blood. The receptors originated from a human donor with active COVID-19. The donor label of this sample is uncertain.

This clone was observed a single time. The chain has TRBV3-1 (or the pseudogene TRBV3-2) and TRBJ2-5; TRBD1 is a possible D gene (5 bases). Germline CDR1 reads LGHDT; CDR2 reads YNNKEL (reference sequence). The CDR3 contains 15 residues. The V and J ends lost 7 bases and 7 bases respectively, with 22 bases between them. CDR3 nucleotide sequence: TGTGCCAGCAACCGAGACCTACAGAGGCAGGGGACCCAGTACTTC. Translating it yields CASNRDLQRQGTQYF.

V and J are TRBV4-2 and TRBJ1-3; possible D gene TRBD1, 5 bases. The germline gives CDR1 LGHNA, CDR2 YNFKEQ. Trimming took off 4 bases at V and 4 bases at J, with 8 bases between the two ends. CDR3 length: 13 amino acids. The CDR3 protein is CASSRGGGNTIYF. The DNA for the CDR3 is TGTGCCAGCAGCCGGGGGGGAGGAAACACCATATATTTT.

The V gene is TRBV2, the J gene TRBJ1-5, with D possibly being TRBD1 (6 bases). V gave up 4 bases and J gave up 5 bases, with 9 bases separating them. The CDR3 totals 13 residues. Per the germline V gene, CDR1 is SNHLY and CDR2 is FYNNEI. The CDR3 is CASSAGGHQPQHF. The CDR3 DNA is TGTGCCAGCAGTGCGGGGGGGCATCAGCCCCAGCATTTT.

The rearrangement uses TRBV6-1 and TRBJ2-7, with D uncertain. This CDR3 is built from 14 residues. Germline V gene data show CDR1 as MNHNS and CDR2 as SASEGT. V was cut by 0 bases and J by 2 bases, with 8 bases left in between. The CDR3 DNA reads as TGTGCCAGCAGTGAAGCGCGGCAGCCCTACGAGCAGTACTTC. This translates into CASSEARQPYEQYF.

V and J are TRBV2 and TRBJ1-4; 9 bases are shared with TRBD1. The CDR3 contains 15 residues. V shed 9 bases and J 0 bases; nucleotides not matched to a gene: 5. Germline V lookup: CDR1 SNHLY, CDR2 FYNNEI. CDR3 nucleotide sequence: TGTGCCAGTCAGACAGGGGGTGCAACTAATGAAAAACTGTTTTTT. Translating it yields CASQTGGATNEKLFF.

This sequence joins TRBV5-1 and TRBJ1-6, with D possibly being TRBD1 (6 bases). The CDR3 has 14 amino acids. CDR1 is SGHRS, CDR2 YFSETQ, per germline. Trimming took off 4 bases at V and 6 bases at J, with 11 bases between the two ends. The CDR3 protein is CASSSGTPNSPLHF. DNA for the CDR3: TGCGCCAGCAGCAGCGGGACACCTAATTCACCCCTCCACTTT.

V gene TRBV24-1 combines with J gene TRBJ2-3; 7 positions match TRBD2. V was pared by 4 bases and J by 0 bases, with 3 bases of the junction left unmatched. Germline V gene data show CDR1 as KGHDR and CDR2 as SFDVKD. This CDR3 is 15 amino acids long. The CDR3 bases are TGTGCCACCAGTGAACCTAGCGGAAGCACAGATACGCAGTATTTT. This gives the protein CATSEPSGSTDTQYF.

This clone was found a few times. The chain has TRBV27 and TRBJ2-1; tentatively, D is TRBD1 (6 bases). CDR1 is MNHEY and CDR2 is SMNVEV in the germline V gene (reference sequence). Trimming pared 5 bases from V and 3 bases from J, leaving 17 bases between. The CDR3 is 16 amino acids. The CDR3 DNA reads TGTGCCAGCAGTCCGTATAGTGGGGGCTTCTACAATGAGCAGTTCTTC. Protein: CASSPYSGGFYNEQFF.